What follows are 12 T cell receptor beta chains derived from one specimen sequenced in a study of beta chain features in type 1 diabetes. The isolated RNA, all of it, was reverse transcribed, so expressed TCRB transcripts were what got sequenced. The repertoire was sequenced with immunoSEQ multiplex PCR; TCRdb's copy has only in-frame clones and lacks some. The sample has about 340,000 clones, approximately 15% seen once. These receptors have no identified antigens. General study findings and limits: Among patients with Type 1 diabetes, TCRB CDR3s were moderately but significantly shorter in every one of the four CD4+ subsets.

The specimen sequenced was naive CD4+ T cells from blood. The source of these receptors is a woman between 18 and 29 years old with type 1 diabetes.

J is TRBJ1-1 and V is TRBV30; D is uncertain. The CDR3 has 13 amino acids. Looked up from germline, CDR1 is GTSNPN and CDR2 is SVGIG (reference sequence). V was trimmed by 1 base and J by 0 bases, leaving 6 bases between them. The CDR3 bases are TGTGCCTGGAGTGAGGCGGTGAACACTGAAGCTTTCTTT. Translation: CAWSEAVNTEAFF.

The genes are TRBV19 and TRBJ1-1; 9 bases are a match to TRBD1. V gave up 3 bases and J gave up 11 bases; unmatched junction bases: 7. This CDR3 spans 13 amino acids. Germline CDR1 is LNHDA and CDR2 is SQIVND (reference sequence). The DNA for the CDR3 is TGTGCCAGTAGTATCCCTACAGGGGGCAAGGCTTTCTTT. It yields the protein CASSIPTGGKAFF.

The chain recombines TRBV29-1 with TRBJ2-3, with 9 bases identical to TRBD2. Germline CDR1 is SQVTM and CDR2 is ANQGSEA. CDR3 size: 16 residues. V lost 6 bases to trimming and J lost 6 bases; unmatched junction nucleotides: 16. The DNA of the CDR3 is TGCAGCGTCGCTTTCTTAGCGGGAGAGGCGGTGGATACGCAGTATTTT. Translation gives CSVAFLAGEAVDTQYF.

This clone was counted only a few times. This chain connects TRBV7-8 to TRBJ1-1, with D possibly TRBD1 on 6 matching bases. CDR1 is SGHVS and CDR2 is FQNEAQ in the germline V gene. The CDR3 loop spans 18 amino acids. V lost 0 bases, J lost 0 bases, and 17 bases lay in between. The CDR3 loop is CASSLAEWGGGMNTEAFF. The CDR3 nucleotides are TGTGCCAGCAGCTTAGCGGAATGGGGGGGCGGAATGAACACTGAAGCTTTCTTT.

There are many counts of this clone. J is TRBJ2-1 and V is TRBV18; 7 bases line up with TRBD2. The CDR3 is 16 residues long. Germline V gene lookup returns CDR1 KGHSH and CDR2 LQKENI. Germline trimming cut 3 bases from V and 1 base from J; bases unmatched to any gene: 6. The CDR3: CASSPTSTSSYNEQFF. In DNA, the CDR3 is TGTGCCAGCTCACCGACTAGCACGTCGTCCTACAATGAGCAGTTCTTC.

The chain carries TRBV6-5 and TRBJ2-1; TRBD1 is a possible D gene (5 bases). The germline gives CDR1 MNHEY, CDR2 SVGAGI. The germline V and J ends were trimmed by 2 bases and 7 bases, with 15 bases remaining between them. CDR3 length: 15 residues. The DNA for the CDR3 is TGTGCCAGCAGTTACAGGACACCCACTTGGAATGAGCAGTTCTTC. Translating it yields CASSYRTPTWNEQFF.

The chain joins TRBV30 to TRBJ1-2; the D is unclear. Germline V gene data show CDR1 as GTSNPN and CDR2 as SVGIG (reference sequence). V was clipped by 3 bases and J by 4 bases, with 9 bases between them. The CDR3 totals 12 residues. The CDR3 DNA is TGTGCCTGGAGAGAGGGTCCCTATGGCTACACCTTC. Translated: CAWREGPYGYTF.

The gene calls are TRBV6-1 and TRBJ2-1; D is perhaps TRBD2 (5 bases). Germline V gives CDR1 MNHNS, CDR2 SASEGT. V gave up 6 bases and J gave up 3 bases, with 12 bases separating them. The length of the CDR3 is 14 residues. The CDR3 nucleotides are TGTGCCAGCAGGGAGGACTTCTACTACAATGAGCAGTTCTTC. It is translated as CASREDFYYNEQFF.

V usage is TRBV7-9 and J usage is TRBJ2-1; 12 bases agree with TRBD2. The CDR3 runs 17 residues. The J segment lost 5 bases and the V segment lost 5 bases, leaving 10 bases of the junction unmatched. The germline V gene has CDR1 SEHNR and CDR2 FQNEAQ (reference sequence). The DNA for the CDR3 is TGTGCCAGCAGCCCGCTATGGACTAGCGGGACCCACAATGAGCAGTTCTTC. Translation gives CASSPLWTSGTHNEQFF.

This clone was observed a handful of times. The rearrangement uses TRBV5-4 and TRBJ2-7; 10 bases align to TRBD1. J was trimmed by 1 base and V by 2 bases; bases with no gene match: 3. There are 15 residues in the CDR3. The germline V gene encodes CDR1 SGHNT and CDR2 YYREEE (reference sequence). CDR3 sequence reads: CASSFRTGGSYEQYF. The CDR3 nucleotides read TGTGCCAGCAGCTTTAGGACAGGGGGTTCCTACGAGCAGTACTTC.

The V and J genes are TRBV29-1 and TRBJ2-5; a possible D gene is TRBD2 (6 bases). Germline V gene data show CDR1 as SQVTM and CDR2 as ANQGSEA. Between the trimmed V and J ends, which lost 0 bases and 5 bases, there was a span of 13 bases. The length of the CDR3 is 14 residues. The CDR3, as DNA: TGCAGCGTTGAAGATCGGGCGGCGGGGGAGACCCAGTACTTC. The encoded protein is CSVEDRAAGETQYF.

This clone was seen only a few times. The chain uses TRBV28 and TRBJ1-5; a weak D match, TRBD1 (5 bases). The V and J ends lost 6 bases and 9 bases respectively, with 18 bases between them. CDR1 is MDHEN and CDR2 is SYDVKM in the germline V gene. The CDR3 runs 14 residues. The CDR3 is CASSSGTGFGPQHF. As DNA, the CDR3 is TGTGCCAGCAGCAGCGGGACCGGCTTTGGGCCCCAGCATTTT.